The next 8 T cell receptor beta chains were all read from a single sample in a study of blood T cell repertoires in COVID-19. Produced via immunoSEQ multiplex PCR; TCRdb's table is partial and in-frame only. The sample lists 300,000 to 350,000 clones, about 92% occurring once. Sequencing used peripheral blood. These receptors were taken from a woman aged 60 to 75 with COVID-19, enrolled during active disease.

This clone was seen a handful of times. The rearrangement links TRBV28 to TRBJ1-5; D may be TRBD1 (5 bases). The CDR3 length is 15 residues. Germline V gene data show CDR1 as MDHEN and CDR2 as SYDVKM. Trimming removed 2 bases at V and 1 base at J, with 9 bases between. The CDR3 loop is CASSLPGISNQPQHF. The CDR3 coding sequence is TGTGCCAGCAGTTTACCAGGGATCAGCAATCAGCCCCAGCATTTT.

This chain uses TRBV7-9 with TRBJ1-4; 8 bases are shared with TRBD1. V shed 5 bases and J 8 bases; nucleotides not matched to a gene: 10. This CDR3 has 15 residues. Germline V gives CDR1 SEHNR, CDR2 FQNEAQ (reference sequence). The CDR3 coding sequence is TGTGCCAGCAGCCAGAGGACAGGGCCCAAAGAAAAACTGTTTTTT. Translating gives CASSQRTGPKEKLFF.

This chain uses TRBV19 with TRBJ2-7; TRBD1 is a possible D gene (5 bases). There are 15 residues in the CDR3. Germline V gene lookup returns CDR1 LNHDA and CDR2 SQIVND (reference sequence). The germline V and J ends were trimmed by 7 bases and 0 bases, with 16 bases remaining between them. The CDR3 region is CASTESDMSSYEQYF. CDR3 in DNA: TGTGCCAGTACAGAATCGGACATGAGCTCCTACGAGCAGTACTTC.

The V and J genes are TRBV5-1 and TRBJ2-1; a weak D match, TRBD2 (6 bases). V lost 4 bases, J lost 6 bases, and 20 bases lay in between. This CDR3 has 16 amino acids. Germline V gene data show CDR1 as SGHRS and CDR2 as YFSETQ. The CDR3 reads CASSPSQGGAGNEQFF. CDR3 sequence (DNA): TGCGCCAGCAGCCCCTCCCAAGGAGGGGCCGGCAATGAGCAGTTCTTC.

This clone has only one observation. The chain has TRBV4-1 and TRBJ1-5; D perhaps matches TRBD1 (5 bases). The CDR3 length is 14 residues. In germline, CDR1 is MGHRA, CDR2 YSYEKL. The V end lost 1 base, the J end lost 7 bases, and 11 bases lay between the germline ends. This chain's CDR3 is CASSQVGGGQPQHF. The CDR3 bases are TGCGCCAGCAGCCAAGTGGGGGGAGGGCAGCCCCAGCATTTT.

The chain recombines TRBV5-1 with TRBJ2-5; a weak D match, TRBD1 (6 bases). The CDR3 extends over 15 amino acids. The V end lost 0 bases, the J end lost 5 bases, and 14 bases lay between the germline ends. CDR1 is SGHRS and CDR2 is YFSETQ in the germline V gene. CDR3 DNA: TGCGCCAGCAGCTTGGGAGGGGGTAGGAGCGAGACCCAGTACTTC. Amino acid sequence: CASSLGGGRSETQYF.

J is TRBJ2-2 and V is TRBV2, with 8 positions matching TRBD2. V lost 6 bases, J lost 7 bases, and 7 bases stayed unmatched. The CDR3 runs to 14 residues. Germline CDR1 SNHLY, CDR2 FYNNEI. CDR3 sequence: CASRSGTRGGELFF. CDR3 nucleotide sequence: TGTGCCAGCAGATCTGGGACTAGGGGCGGGGAGCTGTTTTTT.

The chain combines TRBV12-3 or TRBV12-4 with TRBJ1-2; no definite D call. The CDR3 has 12 amino acids. V was trimmed by 4 bases and J by 7 bases, leaving 10 bases between them. As DNA, the CDR3 is TGTGCCAGCAGTTCGGAGAGTGGTGGCTACACCTTC. It translates to CASSSESGGYTF.